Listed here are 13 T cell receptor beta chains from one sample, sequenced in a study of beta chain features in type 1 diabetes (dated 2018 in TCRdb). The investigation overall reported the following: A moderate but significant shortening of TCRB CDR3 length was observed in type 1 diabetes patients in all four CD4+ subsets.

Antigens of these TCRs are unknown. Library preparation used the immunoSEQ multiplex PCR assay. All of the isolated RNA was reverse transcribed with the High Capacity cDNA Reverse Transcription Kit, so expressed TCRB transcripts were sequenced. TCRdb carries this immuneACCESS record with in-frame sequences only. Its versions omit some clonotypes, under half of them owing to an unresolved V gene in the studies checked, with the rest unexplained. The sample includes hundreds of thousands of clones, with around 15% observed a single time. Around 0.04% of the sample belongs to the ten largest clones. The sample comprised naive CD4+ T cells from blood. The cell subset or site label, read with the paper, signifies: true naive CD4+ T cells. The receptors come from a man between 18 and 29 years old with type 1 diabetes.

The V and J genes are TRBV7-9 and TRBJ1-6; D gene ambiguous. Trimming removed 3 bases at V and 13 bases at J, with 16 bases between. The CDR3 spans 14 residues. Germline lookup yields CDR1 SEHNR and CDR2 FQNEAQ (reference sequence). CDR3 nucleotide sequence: TGTGCCAGCAGCTTCTTCGGACTGCCGGAGCCCCTCCACTTT. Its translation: CASSFFGLPEPLHF.

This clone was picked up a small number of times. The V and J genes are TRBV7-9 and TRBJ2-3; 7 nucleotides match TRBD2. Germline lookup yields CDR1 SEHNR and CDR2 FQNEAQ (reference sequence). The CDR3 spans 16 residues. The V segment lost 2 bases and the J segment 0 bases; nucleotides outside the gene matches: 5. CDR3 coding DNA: TGTGCCAGCAGCTTAACAGCGGGAACTAGCACAGATACGCAGTATTTT. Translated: CASSLTAGTSTDTQYF.

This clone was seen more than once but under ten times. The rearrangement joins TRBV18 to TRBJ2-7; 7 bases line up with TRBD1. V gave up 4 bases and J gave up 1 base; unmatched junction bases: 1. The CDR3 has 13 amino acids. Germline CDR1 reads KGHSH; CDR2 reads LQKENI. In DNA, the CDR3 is TGTGCCAGCTCACGACAGGGATCCTACGAGCAGTACTTC. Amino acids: CASSRQGSYEQYF.

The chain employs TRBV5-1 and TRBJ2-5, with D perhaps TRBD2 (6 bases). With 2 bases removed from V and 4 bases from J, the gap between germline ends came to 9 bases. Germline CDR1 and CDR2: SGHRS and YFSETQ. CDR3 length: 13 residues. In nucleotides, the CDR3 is TGCGCCAGCAGCTTTGGCGGGGCAGAGACCCAGTACTTC. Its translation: CASSFGGAETQYF.

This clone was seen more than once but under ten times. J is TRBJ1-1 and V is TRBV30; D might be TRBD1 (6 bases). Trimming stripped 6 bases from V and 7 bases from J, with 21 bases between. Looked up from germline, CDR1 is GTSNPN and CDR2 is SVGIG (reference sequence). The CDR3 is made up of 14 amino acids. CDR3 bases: TGTGCCTGCGGCCCACTCAACAGGGTTGGTGAAGCTTTCTTT. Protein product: CACGPLNRVGEAFF.

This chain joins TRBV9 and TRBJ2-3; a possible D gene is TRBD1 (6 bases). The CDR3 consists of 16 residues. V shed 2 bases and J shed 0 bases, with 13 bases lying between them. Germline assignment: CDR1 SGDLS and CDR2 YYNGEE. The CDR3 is CASSVRQATSTDTQYF. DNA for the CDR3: TGTGCCAGCAGCGTTAGACAGGCAACTAGCACAGATACGCAGTATTTT.

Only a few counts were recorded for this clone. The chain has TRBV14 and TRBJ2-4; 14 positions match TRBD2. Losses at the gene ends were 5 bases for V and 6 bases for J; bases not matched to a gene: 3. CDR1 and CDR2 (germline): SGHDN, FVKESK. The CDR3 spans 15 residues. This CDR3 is CASSFGLAGGNIQYF. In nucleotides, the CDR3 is TGTGCCAGCAGCTTCGGACTAGCGGGGGGAAACATTCAGTACTTC.

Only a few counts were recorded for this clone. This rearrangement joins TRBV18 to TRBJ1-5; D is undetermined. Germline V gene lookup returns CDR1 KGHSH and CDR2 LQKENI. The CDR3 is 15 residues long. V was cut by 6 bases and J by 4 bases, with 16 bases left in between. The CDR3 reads CASSEGGQINQPQHF. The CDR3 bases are TGTGCCAGCTCCGAAGGAGGGCAGATAAATCAGCCCCAGCATTTT.

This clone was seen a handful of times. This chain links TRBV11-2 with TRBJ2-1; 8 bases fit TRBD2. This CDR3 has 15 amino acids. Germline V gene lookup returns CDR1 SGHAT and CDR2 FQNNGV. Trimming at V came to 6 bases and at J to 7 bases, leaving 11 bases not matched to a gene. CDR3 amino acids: CASRRIAGRGNEQFF. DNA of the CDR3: TGTGCCAGCAGGCGTATAGCGGGGCGAGGGAATGAGCAGTTCTTC.

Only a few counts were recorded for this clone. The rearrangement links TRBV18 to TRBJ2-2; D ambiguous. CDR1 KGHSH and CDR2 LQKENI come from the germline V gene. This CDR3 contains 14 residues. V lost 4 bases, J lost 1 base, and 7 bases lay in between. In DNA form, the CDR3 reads TGTGCCAGCTCACGTGGAGTGAACACCGGGGAGCTGTTTTTT. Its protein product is CASSRGVNTGELFF.

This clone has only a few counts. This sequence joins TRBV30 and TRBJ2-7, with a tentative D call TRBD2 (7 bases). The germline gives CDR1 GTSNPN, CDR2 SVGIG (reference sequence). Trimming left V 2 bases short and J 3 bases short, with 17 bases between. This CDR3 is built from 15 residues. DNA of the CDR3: TGTGCCTGGAGTAGAGGACGGAGGGGGGGCTACGAGCAGTACTTC. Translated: CAWSRGRRGGYEQYF.

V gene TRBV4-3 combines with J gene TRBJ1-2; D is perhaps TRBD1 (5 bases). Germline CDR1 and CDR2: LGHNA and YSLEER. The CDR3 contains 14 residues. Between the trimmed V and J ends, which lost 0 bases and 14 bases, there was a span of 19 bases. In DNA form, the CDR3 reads TGCGCCAGCAGCCAAGAAAGGGGAAGGAGGATCCTAACCTTC. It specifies CASSQERGRRILTF.

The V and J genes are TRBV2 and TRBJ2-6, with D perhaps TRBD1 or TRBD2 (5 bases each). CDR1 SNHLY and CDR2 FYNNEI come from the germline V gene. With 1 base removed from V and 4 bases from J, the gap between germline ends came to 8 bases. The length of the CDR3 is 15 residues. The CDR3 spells CASSEEGTGANVLTF. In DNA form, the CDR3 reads TGTGCCAGCAGTGAAGAGGGGACCGGGGCCAACGTCCTGACTTTC. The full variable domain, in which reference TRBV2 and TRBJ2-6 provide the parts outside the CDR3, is EPEVTQTPSHQVTQMGQEVILRCVPISNHLYFYWYRQILGQKVEFLVSFYNNEISEKSEIFDDQFSVERPDGSNFTLKIRSTKLEDSAMYFCASSEEGTGANVLTFGAGSRLTVL.